This paragraph covers one T cell receptor beta chain sequence. Data came from immunoSEQ multiplex PCR; TCRdb stores just in-frame clones and leaves some out. Of 270,000 or so clones listed, roughly 89% were seen once; the top ten hold 3%. This entry belongs to a study of blood T cell repertoires in COVID-19. As for the study in general: The cDNA or gDNA used as material had been derived from T cells, B-cell-depleted T cells, or PBMCs.

This receptor was taken from a woman in her 30s with active or convalescent COVID-19. The sample was peripheral blood.

The DNA of the CDR3 is TGTGCCAGCAGCCAAGATGCAAGGGGGATTAAGCAGTTCTTC. Translated, it gives CASSQDARGIKQFF. This chain links TRBV3-1 (or the pseudogene TRBV3-2) with TRBJ2-1; perhaps TRBD1 as D (6 bases). Trimming pared 0 bases from V and 11 bases from J, leaving 14 bases between. Germline V CDR1 and CDR2: LGHDT, YNNKEL (reference sequence). The length of the CDR3 is 14 residues.